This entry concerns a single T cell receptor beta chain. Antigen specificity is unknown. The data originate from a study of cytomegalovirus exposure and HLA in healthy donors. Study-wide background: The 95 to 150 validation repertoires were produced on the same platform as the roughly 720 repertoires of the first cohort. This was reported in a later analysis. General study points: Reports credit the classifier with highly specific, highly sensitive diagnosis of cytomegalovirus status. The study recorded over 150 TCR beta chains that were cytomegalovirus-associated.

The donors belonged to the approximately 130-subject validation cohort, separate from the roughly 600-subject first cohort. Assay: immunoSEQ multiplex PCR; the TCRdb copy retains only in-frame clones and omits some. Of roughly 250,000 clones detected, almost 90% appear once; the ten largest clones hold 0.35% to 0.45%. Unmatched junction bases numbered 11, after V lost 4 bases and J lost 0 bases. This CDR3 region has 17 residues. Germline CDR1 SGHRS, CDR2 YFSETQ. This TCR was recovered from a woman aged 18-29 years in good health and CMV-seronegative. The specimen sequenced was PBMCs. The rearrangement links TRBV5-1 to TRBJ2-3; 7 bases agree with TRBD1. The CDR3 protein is CASSVMRGPSSTDTQYF. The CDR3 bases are TGCGCCAGCAGCGTAATGAGGGGGCCTTCTAGCACAGATACGCAGTATTTT.